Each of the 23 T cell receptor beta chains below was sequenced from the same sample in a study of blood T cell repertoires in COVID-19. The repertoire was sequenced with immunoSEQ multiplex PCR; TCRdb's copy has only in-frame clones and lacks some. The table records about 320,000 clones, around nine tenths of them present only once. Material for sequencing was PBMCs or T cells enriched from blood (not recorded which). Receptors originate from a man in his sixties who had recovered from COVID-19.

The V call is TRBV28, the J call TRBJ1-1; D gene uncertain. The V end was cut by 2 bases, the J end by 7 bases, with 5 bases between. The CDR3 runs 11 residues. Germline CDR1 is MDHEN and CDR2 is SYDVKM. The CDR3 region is CASSLGSEAFF. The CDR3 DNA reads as TGTGCCAGCAGTTTAGGTAGTGAAGCTTTCTTT.

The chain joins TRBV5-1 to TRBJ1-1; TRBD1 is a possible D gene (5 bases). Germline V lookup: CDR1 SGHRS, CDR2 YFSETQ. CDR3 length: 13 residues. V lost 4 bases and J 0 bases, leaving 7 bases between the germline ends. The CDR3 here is CASSVGVNTEAFF. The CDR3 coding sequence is TGCGCCAGCAGCGTAGGGGTGAACACTGAAGCTTTCTTT. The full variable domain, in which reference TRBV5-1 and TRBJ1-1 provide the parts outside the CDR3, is KAGVTQTPRYLIKTRGQQVTLSCSPISGHRSVSWYQQTPGQGLQFLFEYFSETQRNKGNFPGRFSGRQFSNSRSEMNVSTLELGDSALYLCASSVGVNTEAFFGQGTRLTVV.

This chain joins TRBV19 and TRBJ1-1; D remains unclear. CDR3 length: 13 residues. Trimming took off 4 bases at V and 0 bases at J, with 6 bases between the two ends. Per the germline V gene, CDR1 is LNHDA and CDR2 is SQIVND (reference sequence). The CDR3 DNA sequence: TGTGCCAGTAGTAACAGCATGAACACTGAAGCTTTCTTT. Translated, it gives CASSNSMNTEAFF.

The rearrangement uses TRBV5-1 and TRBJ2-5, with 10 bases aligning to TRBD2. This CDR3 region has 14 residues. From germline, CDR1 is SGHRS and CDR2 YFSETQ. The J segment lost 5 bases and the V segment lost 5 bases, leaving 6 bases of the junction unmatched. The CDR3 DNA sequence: TGCGCCAGCAGTGGTACTAGCGGGATGGAGACCCAGTACTTC. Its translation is CASSGTSGMETQYF. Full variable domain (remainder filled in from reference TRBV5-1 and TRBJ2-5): KAGVTQTPRYLIKTRGQQVTLSCSPISGHRSVSWYQQTPGQGLQFLFEYFSETQRNKGNFPGRFSGRQFSNSRSEMNVSTLELGDSALYLCASSGTSGMETQYFGPGTRLLVL.

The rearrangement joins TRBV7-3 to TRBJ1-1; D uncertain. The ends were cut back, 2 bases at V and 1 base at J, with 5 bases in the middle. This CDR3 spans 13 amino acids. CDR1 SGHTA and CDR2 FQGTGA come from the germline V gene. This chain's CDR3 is CASSLGWNTEAFF. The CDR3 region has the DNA TGTGCCAGCAGCTTAGGCTGGAACACTGAAGCTTTCTTT.

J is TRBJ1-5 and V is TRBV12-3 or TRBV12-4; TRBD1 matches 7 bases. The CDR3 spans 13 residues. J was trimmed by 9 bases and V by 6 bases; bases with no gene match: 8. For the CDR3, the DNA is TGTGCCAGCAGACCCTCTGACAGGGCGCCCCAGCATTTT. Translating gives CASRPSDRAPQHF.

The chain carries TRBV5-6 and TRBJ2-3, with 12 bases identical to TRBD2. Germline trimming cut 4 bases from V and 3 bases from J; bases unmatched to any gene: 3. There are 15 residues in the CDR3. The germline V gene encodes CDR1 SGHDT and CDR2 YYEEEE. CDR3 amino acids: CASSRLAGGTDTQYF. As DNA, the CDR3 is TGTGCCAGCAGCCGCCTAGCGGGAGGGACAGATACGCAGTATTTT.

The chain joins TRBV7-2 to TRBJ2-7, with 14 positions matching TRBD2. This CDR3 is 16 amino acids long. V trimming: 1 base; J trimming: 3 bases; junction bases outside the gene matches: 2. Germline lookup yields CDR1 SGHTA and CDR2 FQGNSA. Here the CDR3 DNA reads TGTGCCAGCAGCTTAGGGGGACTAGCGGGAGACTACGAGCAGTACTTC. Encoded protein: CASSLGGLAGDYEQYF.

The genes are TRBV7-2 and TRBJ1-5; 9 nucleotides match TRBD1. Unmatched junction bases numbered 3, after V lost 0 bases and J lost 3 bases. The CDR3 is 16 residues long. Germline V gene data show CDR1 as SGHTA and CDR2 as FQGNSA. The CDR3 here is CASSLAYRGHNQPQHF. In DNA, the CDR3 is TGTGCCAGCAGCTTAGCGTACAGGGGGCACAATCAGCCCCAGCATTTT.

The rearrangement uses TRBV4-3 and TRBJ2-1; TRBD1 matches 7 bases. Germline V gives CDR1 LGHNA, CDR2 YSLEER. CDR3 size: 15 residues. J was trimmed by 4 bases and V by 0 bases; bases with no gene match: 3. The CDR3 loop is CASSQEQGVYNEQFF. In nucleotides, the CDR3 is TGCGCCAGCAGCCAAGAGCAGGGGGTTTACAATGAGCAGTTCTTC.

The CDR3 is CAISDVGQEFRGEQFF. The CDR3 DNA sequence: TGTGCCATCAGTGATGTGGGACAGGAGTTTAGAGGTGAGCAGTTCTTC. The chain is built from TRBV10-3 and TRBJ2-1; 8 bases align to TRBD1. The CDR3 spans 16 residues. The germline gives CDR1 ENHRY, CDR2 SYGVKD. V was pared by 3 bases and J by 9 bases, with 13 bases of the junction left unmatched.

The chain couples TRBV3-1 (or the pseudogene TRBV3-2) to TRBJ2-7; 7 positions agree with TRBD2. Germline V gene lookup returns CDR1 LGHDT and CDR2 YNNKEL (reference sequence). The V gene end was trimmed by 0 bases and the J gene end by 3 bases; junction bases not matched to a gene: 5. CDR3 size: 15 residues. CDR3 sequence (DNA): TGTGCCAGCAGCCAAGAGCCTAGCGGCGTCTACGAGCAGTACTTC. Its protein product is CASSQEPSGVYEQYF.

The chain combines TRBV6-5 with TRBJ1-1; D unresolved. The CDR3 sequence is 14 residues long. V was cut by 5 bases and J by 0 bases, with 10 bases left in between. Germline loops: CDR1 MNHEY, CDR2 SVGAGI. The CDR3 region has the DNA TGTGCCAGCAGTCCATCGACATTGAACACTGAAGCTTTCTTT. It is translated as CASSPSTLNTEAFF.

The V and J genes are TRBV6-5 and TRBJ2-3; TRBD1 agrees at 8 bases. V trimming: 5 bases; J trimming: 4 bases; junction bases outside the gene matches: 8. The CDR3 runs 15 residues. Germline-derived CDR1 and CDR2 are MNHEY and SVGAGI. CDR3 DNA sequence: TGTGCCAGCAGTACCCGCGCCAGGGGGCCAGATACGCAGTATTTT. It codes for CASSTRARGPDTQYF.

The CDR3 reads CAISESRDRSTEAFF. The DNA for the CDR3 is TGTGCCATCAGTGAGTCCCGGGACAGAAGCACTGAAGCTTTCTTT. The V call is TRBV10-3, the J call TRBJ1-1, with 7 nucleotides matching TRBD1. The J segment lost 4 bases and the V segment lost 0 bases, leaving 5 bases of the junction unmatched. Germline V lookup: CDR1 ENHRY, CDR2 SYGVKD. CDR3 length: 15 residues.

CDR3 sequence reads: CASSLTLGYGYTF. CDR3 coding DNA: TGTGCCAGTAGCTTGACTCTTGGCTATGGCTACACCTTC. The genes are TRBV19 and TRBJ1-2; D uncertain. This CDR3 contains 13 residues. Looked up from germline, CDR1 is LNHDA and CDR2 is SQIVND (reference sequence). Trimming left V 6 bases short and J 4 bases short, with 12 bases between.

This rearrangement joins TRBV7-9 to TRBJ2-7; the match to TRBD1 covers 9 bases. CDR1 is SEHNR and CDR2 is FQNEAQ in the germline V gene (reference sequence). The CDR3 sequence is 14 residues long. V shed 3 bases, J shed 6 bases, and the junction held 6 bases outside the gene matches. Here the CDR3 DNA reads TGTGCCAGCAGCTTGGAACAGGGGGCTTTCGAGCAGTACTTC. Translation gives CASSLEQGAFEQYF.

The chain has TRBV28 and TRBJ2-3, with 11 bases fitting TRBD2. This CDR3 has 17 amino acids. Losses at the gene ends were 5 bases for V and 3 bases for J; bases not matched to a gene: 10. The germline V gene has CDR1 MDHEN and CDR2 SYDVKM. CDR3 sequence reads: CASSPSRLAGITDTQYF. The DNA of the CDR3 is TGTGCCAGCAGTCCGAGCCGACTAGCGGGAATAACAGATACGCAGTATTTT.

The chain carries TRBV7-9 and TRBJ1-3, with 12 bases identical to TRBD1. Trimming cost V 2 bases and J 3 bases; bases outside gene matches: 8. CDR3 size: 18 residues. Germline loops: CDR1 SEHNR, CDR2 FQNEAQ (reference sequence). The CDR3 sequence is CASSLTGTGGAGGNTIYF. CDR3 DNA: TGTGCCAGCAGCTTAACCGGGACAGGGGGCGCGGGTGGAAACACCATATATTTT.

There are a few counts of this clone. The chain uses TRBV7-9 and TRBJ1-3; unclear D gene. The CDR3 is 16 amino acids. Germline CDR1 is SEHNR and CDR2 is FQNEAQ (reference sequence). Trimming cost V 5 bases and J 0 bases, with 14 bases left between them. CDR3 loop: CASSPLADTSGNTIYF. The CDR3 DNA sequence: TGTGCCAGCAGCCCACTAGCCGACACCTCTGGAAACACCATATATTTT.

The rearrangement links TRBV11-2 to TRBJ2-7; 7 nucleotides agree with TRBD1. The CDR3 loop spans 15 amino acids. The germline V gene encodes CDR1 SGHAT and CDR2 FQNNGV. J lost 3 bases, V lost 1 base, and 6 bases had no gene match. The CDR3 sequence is CASSLASGGVYEQYF. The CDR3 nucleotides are TGTGCCAGCAGCTTAGCCTCAGGGGGAGTCTACGAGCAGTACTTC.

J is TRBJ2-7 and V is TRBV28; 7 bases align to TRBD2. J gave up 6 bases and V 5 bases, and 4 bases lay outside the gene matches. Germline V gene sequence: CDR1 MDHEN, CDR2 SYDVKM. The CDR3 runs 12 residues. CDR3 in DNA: TGTGCCAGCAGTATTACTAGCGCCGAGCAGTACTTC. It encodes CASSITSAEQYF.

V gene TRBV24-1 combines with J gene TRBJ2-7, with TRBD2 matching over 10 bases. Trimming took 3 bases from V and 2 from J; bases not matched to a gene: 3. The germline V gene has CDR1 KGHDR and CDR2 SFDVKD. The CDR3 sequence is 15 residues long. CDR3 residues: CATSDPGLAPYEQYF. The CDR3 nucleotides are TGTGCCACCAGTGATCCGGGACTAGCGCCCTACGAGCAGTACTTC.